Following are 25 T cell receptor beta chains from one sample sequenced in a study of technical replicates of blood from a few donors (dated by TCRdb to the late 2010s). The library was built by means of the immunoSEQ multiplex PCR assay. This is the immuneACCESS table as TCRdb keeps it, with only in-frame sequences that have V and J called. A part of the clones is gone; compared with another copy, unresolved V genes explain less than half, and the rest is unexplained. For this sample there are tens of thousands of clones; roughly 98% appear just once. Together, the top ten hold approximately 0.14% of the sample. Sequencing was performed on T cells isolated from PBMCs. These receptors originate from a human donor in good health.

The genes are TRBV19 and TRBJ1-1; D is unclear. CDR1 and CDR2 from the germline V gene are LNHDA and SQIVND (reference sequence). Between the trimmed V and J ends, which lost 0 bases and 8 bases, there was a span of 19 bases. This CDR3 is built from 16 residues. CDR3 sequence (DNA): TGTGCCAGTAGTATAGATCCCCCAGAAAGCGTTGTCGAAGCTTTCTTT. It codes for CASSIDPPESVVEAFF. Full variable domain (outside the CDR3, taken from reference TRBV19 and TRBJ1-1): DGGITQSPKYLFRKEGQNVTLSCEQNLNHDAMYWYRQDPGQGLRLIYYSQIVNDFQKGDIAEGYSVSREKKESFPLTVTSAQKNPTAFYLCASSIDPPESVVEAFFGQGTRLTVV.

The chain recombines TRBV11-2 with TRBJ2-7, with a possible D match to TRBD2 (6 bases). Trimming removed 3 bases at V and 3 bases at J, with 15 bases between. This CDR3 contains 15 residues. Germline lookup yields CDR1 SGHAT and CDR2 FQNNGV. The CDR3 region has the DNA TGTGCCAGCAGCTTTACGTTGGTGGGGGGCTACGAGCAGTACTTC. It is translated as CASSFTLVGGYEQYF. Based on the CDR3 plus reference TRBV11-2 and TRBJ2-7, the full variable domain is EAGVAQSPRYKIIEKRQSVAFWCNPISGHATLYWYQQILGQGPKLLIQFQNNGVVDDSQLPKDRFSAERLKGVDSTLKIQPAKLEDSAVYLCASSFTLVGGYEQYFGPGTRLTVT.

The chain carries TRBV19 and TRBJ2-7, with TRBD1 matching over 7 bases. With V trimmed by 6 bases and J by 2 bases, 4 bases remained unmatched. The germline CDR1 and CDR2 sequences are LNHDA and SQIVND (reference sequence). The CDR3 sequence is 13 residues long. The CDR3: CASRPTGTYEQYF. The CDR3 nucleotides are TGTGCCAGTAGGCCGACAGGGACCTACGAGCAGTACTTC.

V usage is TRBV6-5 and J usage is TRBJ2-7, with TRBD1 identical over 7 bases. The CDR3 runs 15 residues. V gave up 0 bases and J gave up 3 bases; unmatched junction bases: 5. CDR1 is MNHEY, CDR2 SVGAGI, per germline. The CDR3 DNA is TGTGCCAGCAGTTACTCGCTTGCAGGGGGCTACGAGCAGTACTTC. This sequence encodes CASSYSLAGGYEQYF.

This clone was detected once. The V and J genes are TRBV7-2 and TRBJ2-1; 8 bases match TRBD2. The V gene end was trimmed by 0 bases and the J gene end by 6 bases; junction bases not matched to a gene: 1. Germline V gene lookup returns CDR1 SGHTA and CDR2 FQGNSA. CDR3 length: 14 residues. CDR3 residues: CASSLAGTSNEQFF. CDR3 DNA sequence: TGTGCCAGCAGCTTAGCAGGGACTAGCAATGAGCAGTTCTTC.

The chain combines TRBV29-1 with TRBJ2-1; 8 bases match TRBD2. The CDR3 totals 16 residues. Germline lookup yields CDR1 SQVTM and CDR2 ANQGSEA. V lost 0 bases, J lost 4 bases, and 8 bases stayed unmatched. Written as DNA, the CDR3 is TGCAGCGTTGAAGATCCAGAGAGCGGGGGATACAATGAGCAGTTCTTC. Its translation is CSVEDPESGGYNEQFF.

The V gene is TRBV9, the J gene TRBJ1-4, with a weak D call TRBD1 (5 bases). Trimming took 7 bases from V and 6 from J, leaving 16 bases between them. CDR1 is SGDLS, CDR2 YYNGEE, per germline. The CDR3 is 14 residues long. DNA of the CDR3: TGTGCCAGCCAAGCCCTGGGGGAGGATGAAAAACTGTTTTTT. As protein: CASQALGEDEKLFF.

The genes are TRBV5-1 and TRBJ2-5, with 10 bases that match TRBD2. The germline CDR1 and CDR2 sequences are SGHRS and YFSETQ. This CDR3 spans 17 amino acids. The ends lost 4 bases at V and 2 bases at J; junction bases unmatched: 11. The DNA for the CDR3 is TGCGCCAGCAGCCTTACTTTAGCGGGGGGTTTACAAGAGACCCAGTACTTC. Encoded protein: CASSLTLAGGLQETQYF.

The chain recombines TRBV18 with TRBJ2-2; the D gene is possibly TRBD1 (6 bases). Trimming cost V 4 bases and J 4 bases, with 13 bases left between them. This CDR3 is built from 15 residues. Germline CDR1 reads KGHSH; CDR2 reads LQKENI. The CDR3 here is CASSLRTVLTGELFF. The DNA for the CDR3 is TGTGCCAGCTCACTCAGGACAGTTCTCACCGGGGAGCTGTTTTTT.

The V call is TRBV9, the J call TRBJ2-2; D gene unclear. The CDR3 length is 15 residues. Germline V gene sequence: CDR1 SGDLS, CDR2 YYNGEE. V was cut by 2 bases and J by 2 bases, with 10 bases left in between. CDR3 in amino acids: CASSVGPDNTGELFF. CDR3 sequence (DNA): TGTGCCAGCAGCGTTGGGCCAGACAACACCGGGGAGCTGTTTTTT.

CDR3 region: CAWSVGQNYYEQYF. CDR3 bases: TGTGCCTGGAGTGTAGGACAGAATTACTACGAGCAGTACTTC. This chain connects TRBV30 to TRBJ2-7; maybe TRBD1 (6 bases). V lost 0 bases and J 3 bases, leaving 12 bases between the germline ends. The CDR3 runs 14 residues. Germline CDR1 GTSNPN, CDR2 SVGIG (reference sequence).

The chain is built from TRBV7-6 and TRBJ1-1; 10 bases agree with TRBD1. Trimming took 3 bases from V and 3 from J; bases not matched to a gene: 7. CDR1 is SGHVS and CDR2 is FNYEAQ in the germline V gene. This CDR3 region has 16 residues. The CDR3 loop reads CASSFGTGARHTEAFF. CDR3 bases: TGTGCCAGCAGCTTCGGGACAGGGGCGAGGCACACTGAAGCTTTCTTT.

The V gene is TRBV29-1, the J gene TRBJ2-1, with 9 bases fitting TRBD1. The CDR3 spans 19 residues. V lost 0 bases, J lost 3 bases, and 15 bases stayed unmatched. Germline CDR1 is SQVTM and CDR2 is ANQGSEA. Here the CDR3 DNA reads TGCAGCGTTGAAGACGTACAGGGGGCCCATACCTCCGACTACAATGAGCAGTTCTTC. Its translation is CSVEDVQGAHTSDYNEQFF.

This chain connects TRBV28 to TRBJ1-2; D gene uncertain. The CDR3 is 15 amino acids. Trimming left V 3 bases short and J 4 bases short, with 15 bases between. Looked up from germline, CDR1 is MDHEN and CDR2 is SYDVKM. DNA for the CDR3: TGTGCCAGCAGTTTGAGAGACTCCACAACCTATGGCTACACCTTC. Protein product: CASSLRDSTTYGYTF.

V and J are TRBV30 and TRBJ1-6, with unresolved D. Germline V CDR1 and CDR2: GTSNPN, SVGIG (reference sequence). The CDR3 spans 16 residues. V shed 2 bases and J shed 7 bases, with 18 bases lying between them. CDR3: CAWSSLSDFPNSPLHF. In DNA, the CDR3 is TGTGCCTGGAGTAGTCTCTCCGACTTCCCCAATTCACCCCTCCACTTT. Variable domain in full (rest from reference TRBV30 and TRBJ1-6): SQTIHQWPATLVQPVGSPLSLECTVEGTSNPNLYWYRQAAGRGLQLLFYSVGIGQISSEVPQNLSASRPQDRQFILSSKKLLLSDSGFYLCAWSSLSDFPNSPLHFGNGTRLTVT.

The chain links TRBV6-1 to TRBJ2-1, with 8 bases aligning to TRBD2. The ends lost 2 bases at V and 5 bases at J; junction bases unmatched: 5. Germline V gene lookup returns CDR1 MNHNS and CDR2 SASEGT. The CDR3 runs to 15 residues. CDR3 nucleotides: TGTGCCAGCAGTGAATCAGCGGGAGCCCACAATGAGCAGTTCTTC. Its translation is CASSESAGAHNEQFF.

This chain uses TRBV18 with TRBJ1-1; TRBD1 might be the D (5 bases). CDR3 size: 14 residues. The V and J ends lost 4 bases and 7 bases respectively, with 16 bases between them. Germline V CDR1 and CDR2: KGHSH, LQKENI. The CDR3 nucleotides are TGTGCCAGCTCACGCGGGGGGGACGCCCTTGAAGCTTTCTTT. Translated: CASSRGGDALEAFF. The full variable domain, in which reference TRBV18 and TRBJ1-1 provide the parts outside the CDR3, is NAGVMQNPRHLVRRRGQEARLRCSPMKGHSHVYWYRQLPEEGLKFMVYLQKENIIDESGMPKERFSAEFPKEGPSILRIQQVVRGDSAAYFCASSRGGDALEAFFGQGTRLTVV.

The V call is TRBV27, the J call TRBJ2-7; weak D call: TRBD1 (6 bases). V dropped 10 bases and J dropped 4 bases, with 11 bases sitting between them. The germline gives CDR1 MNHEY, CDR2 SMNVEV (reference sequence). The CDR3 is made up of 11 amino acids. The CDR3 DNA follows: TGTGCCACACAAAGGGGGTACGAGCAGTACTTC. This gives the protein CATQRGYEQYF.

The gene calls are TRBV5-6 and TRBJ1-1; weak D call: TRBD1 (5 bases). CDR1 is SGHDT, CDR2 YYEEEE, per germline. This CDR3 has 18 amino acids. Trimming took 7 bases from V and 1 from J, leaving 26 bases between them. CDR3 protein: CASVTLGAAFFQNTEAFF. Here the CDR3 DNA reads TGTGCCAGCGTAACCCTAGGGGCAGCCTTTTTTCAGAACACTGAAGCTTTCTTT.

Concerning this clone: This CDR3 is also generated by other DNA sequences in the sample. This chain connects TRBV6-6 to TRBJ2-7, with D possibly being TRBD2 (6 bases). V was shortened by 0 bases and J by 1 base, with 7 bases between the two germline ends. The CDR3 length is 14 residues. Germline CDR1 and CDR2: MNHNY and SVGAGI (reference sequence). The CDR3 loop is CASSYSGGSYEQYF. As DNA, the CDR3 is TGTGCCAGCAGTTACTCTGGGGGGTCCTACGAGCAGTACTTC.

The chain links TRBV4-2 to TRBJ2-7; D uncertain. Germline V gene sequence: CDR1 LGHNA, CDR2 YNFKEQ. This CDR3 comprises 14 residues. V was pared by 4 bases and J by 0 bases, with 10 bases between. CDR3 nucleotide sequence: TGTGCCAGCAGCCCAAATCTAGTCTCCTACGAGCAGTACTTC. It yields the protein CASSPNLVSYEQYF.

The chain has TRBV27 and TRBJ2-7; perhaps TRBD1 as D (6 bases). This CDR3 has 13 amino acids. V lost 6 bases and J 4 bases, leaving 13 bases between the germline ends. CDR1 and CDR2 from the germline V gene are MNHEY and SMNVEV (reference sequence). The CDR3 region has the DNA TGTGCCAGCAGACCCGGGACAATGTACGAGCAGTACTTC. The encoded protein is CASRPGTMYEQYF.

This rearrangement joins TRBV9 to TRBJ2-3, with D unclear. Deletions cut 0 bases from V and 4 bases from J, with 6 bases between. This CDR3 contains 13 residues. The germline V gene has CDR1 SGDLS and CDR2 YYNGEE. CDR3 in amino acids: CASSVGPPDTQYF. CDR3 nucleotides: TGTGCCAGCAGCGTAGGGCCCCCAGATACGCAGTATTTT.

The chain is built from TRBV9 and TRBJ2-1; D ambiguous. CDR3 length: 14 amino acids. CDR1 is SGDLS and CDR2 is YYNGEE in the germline V gene. The germline V and J ends were trimmed by 0 bases and 10 bases, with 14 bases remaining between them. CDR3 DNA: TGTGCCAGCAGCGTAGGCCGTAACTCGTGGGAGCAGTTCTTC. It encodes CASSVGRNSWEQFF.

V gene TRBV7-9 combines with J gene TRBJ1-3, with D uncertain. V lost 5 bases to trimming and J lost 0 bases, with 17 bases between them. Germline V gene lookup returns CDR1 SEHNR and CDR2 FQNEAQ (reference sequence). This CDR3 is 17 amino acids long. CDR3 nucleotide sequence: TGTGCCAGCAGCCAGACCGCAGGTCCATTCTCTGGAAACACCATATATTTT. This encodes CASSQTAGPFSGNTIYF. Full variable domain (rest looked up from reference TRBV7-9 and TRBJ1-3): DTGVSQNPRHKITKRGQNVTFRCDPISEHNRLYWYRQTLGQGPEFLTYFQNEAQLEKSRLLSDRFSAERPKGSFSTLEIQRTEQGDSAMYLCASSQTAGPFSGNTIYFGEGSWLTVV.